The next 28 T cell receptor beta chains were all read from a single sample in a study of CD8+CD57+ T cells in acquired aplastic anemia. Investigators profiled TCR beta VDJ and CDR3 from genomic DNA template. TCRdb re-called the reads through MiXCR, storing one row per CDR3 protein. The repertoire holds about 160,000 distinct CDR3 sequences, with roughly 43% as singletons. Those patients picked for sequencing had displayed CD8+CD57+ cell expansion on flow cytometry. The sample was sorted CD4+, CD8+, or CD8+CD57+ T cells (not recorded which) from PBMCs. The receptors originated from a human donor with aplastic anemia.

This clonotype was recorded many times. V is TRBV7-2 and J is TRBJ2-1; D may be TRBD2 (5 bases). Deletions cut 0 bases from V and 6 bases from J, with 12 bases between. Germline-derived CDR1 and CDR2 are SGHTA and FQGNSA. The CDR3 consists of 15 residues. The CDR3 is CASSLAGVVSNEQFF. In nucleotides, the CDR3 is TGTGCCAGCAGCTTAGCGGGAGTAGTGTCCAATGAGCAGTTCTTC.

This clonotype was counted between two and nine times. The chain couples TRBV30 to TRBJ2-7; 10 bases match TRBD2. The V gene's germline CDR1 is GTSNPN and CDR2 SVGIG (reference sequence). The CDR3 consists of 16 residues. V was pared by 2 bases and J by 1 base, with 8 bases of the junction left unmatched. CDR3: CAWSHIRTSGSYEQYF. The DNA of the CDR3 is TGTGCCTGGAGTCATATACGGACTAGCGGATCCTACGAGCAGTACTTC.

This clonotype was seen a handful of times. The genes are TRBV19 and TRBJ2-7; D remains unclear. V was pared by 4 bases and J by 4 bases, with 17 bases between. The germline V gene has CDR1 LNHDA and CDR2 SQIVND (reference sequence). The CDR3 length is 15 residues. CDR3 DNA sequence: TGTGCCAGTAGTAGGGTGGCTGGTCTCCGATACGAGCAGTACTTC. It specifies CASSRVAGLRYEQYF. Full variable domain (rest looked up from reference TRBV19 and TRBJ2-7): DGGITQSPKYLFRKEGQNVTLSCEQNLNHDAMYWYRQDPGQGLRLIYYSQIVNDFQKGDIAEGYSVSREKKESFPLTVTSAQKNPTAFYLCASSRVAGLRYEQYFGPGTRLTVT.

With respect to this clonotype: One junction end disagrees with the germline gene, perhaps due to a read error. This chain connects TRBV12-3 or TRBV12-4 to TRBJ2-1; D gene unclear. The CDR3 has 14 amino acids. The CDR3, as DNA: TGTGCCGGCAGTTTGGTGACGGTGAATGCTGAGCAGTTCTTC. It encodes CAGSLVTVNAEQFF.

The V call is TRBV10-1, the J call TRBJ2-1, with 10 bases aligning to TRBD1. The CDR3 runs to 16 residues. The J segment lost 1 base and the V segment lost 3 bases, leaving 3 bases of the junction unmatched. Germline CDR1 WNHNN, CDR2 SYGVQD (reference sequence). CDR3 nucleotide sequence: TGCGCCAGCAGTGAAGGACAGGGGGAATCCTACAATGAGCAGTTCTTC. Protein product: CASSEGQGESYNEQFF.

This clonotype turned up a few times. CDR3 DNA: TGCAGCGTGATACCTGTAGGACAGCAAGAGACCCAGTACTTC. The encoded protein is CSVIPVGQQETQYF. The chain couples TRBV29-1 to TRBJ2-5, with D tentatively TRBD1 (6 bases). The V end was cut by 6 bases, the J end by 2 bases, with 16 bases between. Germline V CDR1 and CDR2: SQVTM, ANQGSEA. The CDR3 sequence is 14 residues long.

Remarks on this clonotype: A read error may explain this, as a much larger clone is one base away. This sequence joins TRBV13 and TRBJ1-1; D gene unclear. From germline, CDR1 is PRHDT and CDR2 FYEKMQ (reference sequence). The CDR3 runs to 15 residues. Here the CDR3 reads CASSLGPRGATEDFF. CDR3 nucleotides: TGTGCCAGCAGCTTAGGCCCTCGGGGTGCCACTGAAGATTTCTTT.

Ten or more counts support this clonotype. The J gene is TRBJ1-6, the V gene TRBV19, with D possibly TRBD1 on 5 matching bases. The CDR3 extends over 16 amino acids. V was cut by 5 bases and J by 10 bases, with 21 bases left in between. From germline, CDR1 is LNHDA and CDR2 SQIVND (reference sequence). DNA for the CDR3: TGTGCCAGTAGTCCAACCACCGGGGGGGTCGGGTCACCCCTCCACTTT. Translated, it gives CASSPTTGGVGSPLHF.

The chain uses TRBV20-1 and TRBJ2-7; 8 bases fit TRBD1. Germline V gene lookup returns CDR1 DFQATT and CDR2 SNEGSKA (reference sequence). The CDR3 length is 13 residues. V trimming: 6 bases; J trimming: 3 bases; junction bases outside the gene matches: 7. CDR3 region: CSAQGDHDYEQYF. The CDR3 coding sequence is TGCAGTGCACAGGGGGATCACGACTACGAGCAGTACTTC.

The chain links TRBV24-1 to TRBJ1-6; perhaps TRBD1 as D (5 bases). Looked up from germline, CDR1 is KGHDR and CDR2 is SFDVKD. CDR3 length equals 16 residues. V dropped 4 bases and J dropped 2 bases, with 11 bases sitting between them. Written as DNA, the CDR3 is TGTGCCACCAGTGAGGGGGGAGGGACCTATAATTCACCCCTCCACTTT. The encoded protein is CATSEGGGTYNSPLHF.

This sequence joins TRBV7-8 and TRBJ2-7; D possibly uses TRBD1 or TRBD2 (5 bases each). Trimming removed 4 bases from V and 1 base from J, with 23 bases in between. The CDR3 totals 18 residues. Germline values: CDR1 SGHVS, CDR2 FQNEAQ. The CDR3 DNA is TGTGCCAGCAGCTCGTACCCTCTCCGGGACGGTGGTTCCTACGAGCAGTACTTC. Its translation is CASSSYPLRDGGSYEQYF.

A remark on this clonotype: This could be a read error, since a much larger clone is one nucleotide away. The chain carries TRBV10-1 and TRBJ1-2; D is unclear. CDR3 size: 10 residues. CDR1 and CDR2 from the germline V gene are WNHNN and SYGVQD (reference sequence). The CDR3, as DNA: TGCGCCAGCAGTGAAGGTGGCTACGCCTTC. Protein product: CASSEGGYAF.

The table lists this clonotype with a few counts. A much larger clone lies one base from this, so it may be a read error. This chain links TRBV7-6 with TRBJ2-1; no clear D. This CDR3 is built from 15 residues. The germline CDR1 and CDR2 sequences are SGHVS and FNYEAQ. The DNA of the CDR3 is TGTGCCAGCAGCTTAGACATCACCTCATACAATGGGCAGTTCTTC. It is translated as CASSLDITSYNGQFF.

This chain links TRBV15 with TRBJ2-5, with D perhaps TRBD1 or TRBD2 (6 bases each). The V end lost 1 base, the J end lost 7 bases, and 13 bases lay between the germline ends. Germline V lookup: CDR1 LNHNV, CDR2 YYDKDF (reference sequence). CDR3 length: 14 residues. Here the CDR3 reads CATSRVRGQGTQYF. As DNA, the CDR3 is TGTGCCACCAGCAGAGTCCGGGGGCAGGGGACCCAGTACTTC.

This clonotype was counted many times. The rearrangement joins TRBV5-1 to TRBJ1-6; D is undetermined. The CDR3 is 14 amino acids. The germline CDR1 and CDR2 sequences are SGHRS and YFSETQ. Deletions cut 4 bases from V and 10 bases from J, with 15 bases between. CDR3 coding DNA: TGCGCCAGCAGCCGTCCCGGTGGGGAGTCACCCCTCCACTTT. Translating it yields CASSRPGGESPLHF.

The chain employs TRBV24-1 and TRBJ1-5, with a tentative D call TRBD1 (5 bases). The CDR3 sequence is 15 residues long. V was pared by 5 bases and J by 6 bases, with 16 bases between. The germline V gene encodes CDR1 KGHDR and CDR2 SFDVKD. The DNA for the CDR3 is TGTGCCACCAGTGGGGGCCAGGGAGGAAGTCAGCCCCAGCATTTT. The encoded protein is CATSGGQGGSQPQHF.

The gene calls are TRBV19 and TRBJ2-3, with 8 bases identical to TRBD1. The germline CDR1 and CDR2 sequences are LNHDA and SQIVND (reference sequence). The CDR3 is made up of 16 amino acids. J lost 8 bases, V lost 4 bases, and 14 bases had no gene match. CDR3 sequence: CASSRGQVGLLGTQYF. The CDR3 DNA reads TGTGCCAGTAGTAGGGGACAGGTCGGCCTTTTGGGTACGCAGTATTTT.

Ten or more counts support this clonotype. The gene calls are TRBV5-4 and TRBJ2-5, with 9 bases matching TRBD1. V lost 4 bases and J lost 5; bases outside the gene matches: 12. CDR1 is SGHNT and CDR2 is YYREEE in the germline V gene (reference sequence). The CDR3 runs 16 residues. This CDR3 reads CASSLRRQGGTETQYF. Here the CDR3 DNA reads TGTGCCAGCAGCCTGAGGAGACAGGGGGGGACGGAGACCCAGTACTTC.

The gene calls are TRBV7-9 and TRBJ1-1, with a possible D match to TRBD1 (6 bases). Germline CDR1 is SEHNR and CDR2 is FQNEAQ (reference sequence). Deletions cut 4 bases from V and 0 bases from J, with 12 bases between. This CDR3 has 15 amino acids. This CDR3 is CASSSLGQMNTEAFF. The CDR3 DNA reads TGTGCCAGCAGCTCCCTAGGACAGATGAACACTGAAGCTTTCTTT.

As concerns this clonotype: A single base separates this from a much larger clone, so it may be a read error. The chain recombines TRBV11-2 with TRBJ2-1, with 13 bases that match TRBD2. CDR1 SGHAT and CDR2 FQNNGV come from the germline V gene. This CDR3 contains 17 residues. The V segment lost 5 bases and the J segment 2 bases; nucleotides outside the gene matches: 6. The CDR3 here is CASSVGLAGRAYNEQFF. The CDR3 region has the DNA TGTGCCAGCAGCGTGGGACTAGCGGGAAGGGCCTACAATGAGCAGTTCTTC.

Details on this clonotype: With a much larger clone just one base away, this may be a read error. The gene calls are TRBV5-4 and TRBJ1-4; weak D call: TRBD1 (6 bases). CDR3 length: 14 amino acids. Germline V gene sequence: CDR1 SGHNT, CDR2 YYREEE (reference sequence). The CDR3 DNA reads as TGTGCCAGCAGCTTTACAGGGCCTAATGAAGAACTGTTTTTT. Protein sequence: CASSFTGPNEELFF.

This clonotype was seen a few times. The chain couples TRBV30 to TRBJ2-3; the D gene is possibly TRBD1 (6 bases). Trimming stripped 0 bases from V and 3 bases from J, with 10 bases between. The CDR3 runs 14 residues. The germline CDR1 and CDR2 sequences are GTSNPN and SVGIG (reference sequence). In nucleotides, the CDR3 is TGTGCCTGGAGTGTGGGGGCGCGAACAGATACGCAGTATTTT. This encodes CAWSVGARTDTQYF.

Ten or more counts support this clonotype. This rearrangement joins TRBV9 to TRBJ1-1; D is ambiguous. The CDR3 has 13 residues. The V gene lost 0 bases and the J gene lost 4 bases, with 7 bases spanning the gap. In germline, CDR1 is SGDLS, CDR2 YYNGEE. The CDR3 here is CASSVGWITEAFF. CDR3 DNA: TGTGCCAGCAGCGTAGGATGGATCACTGAAGCTTTCTTT. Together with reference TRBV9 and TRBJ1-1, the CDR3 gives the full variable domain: DSGVTQTPKHLITATGQRVTLRCSPRSGDLSVYWYQQSLDQGLQFLIQYYNGEERAKGNILERFSAQQFPDLHSELNLSSLELGDSALYFCASSVGWITEAFFGQGTRLTVV.

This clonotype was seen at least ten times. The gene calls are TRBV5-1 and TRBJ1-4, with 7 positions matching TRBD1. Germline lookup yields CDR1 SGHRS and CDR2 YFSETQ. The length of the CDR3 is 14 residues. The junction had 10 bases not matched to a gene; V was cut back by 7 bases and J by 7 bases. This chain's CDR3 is CASRTTGVGEKLFF. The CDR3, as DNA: TGCGCCAGCCGGACAACAGGGGTTGGTGAAAAACTGTTTTTT. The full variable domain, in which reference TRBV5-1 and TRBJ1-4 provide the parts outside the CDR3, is KAGVTQTPRYLIKTRGQQVTLSCSPISGHRSVSWYQQTPGQGLQFLFEYFSETQRNKGNFPGRFSGRQFSNSRSEMNVSTLELGDSALYLCASRTTGVGEKLFFGSGTQLSVL.

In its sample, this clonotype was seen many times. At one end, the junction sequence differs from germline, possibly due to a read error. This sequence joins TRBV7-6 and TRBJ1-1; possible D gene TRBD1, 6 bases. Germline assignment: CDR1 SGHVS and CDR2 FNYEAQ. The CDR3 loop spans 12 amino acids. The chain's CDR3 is CASSPRGTEAFF. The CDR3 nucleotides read TGTGCCAGCAGCCCAAGGGGGACTGAGGCTTTCTTT. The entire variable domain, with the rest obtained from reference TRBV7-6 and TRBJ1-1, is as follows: GAGVSQSPRYKVTKRGQDVALRCDPISGHVSLYWYRQALGQGPEFLTYFNYEAQQDKSGLPNDRFSAERPEGSISTLTIQRTEQRDSAMYRCASSPRGTEAFFGQGTRLTVV.

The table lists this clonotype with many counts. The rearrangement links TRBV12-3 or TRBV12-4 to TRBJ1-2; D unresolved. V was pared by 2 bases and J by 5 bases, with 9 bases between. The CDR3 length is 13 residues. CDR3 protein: CASSLMAGYGYTF. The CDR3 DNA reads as TGTGCCAGCAGTTTAATGGCGGGTTATGGCTACACCTTC.

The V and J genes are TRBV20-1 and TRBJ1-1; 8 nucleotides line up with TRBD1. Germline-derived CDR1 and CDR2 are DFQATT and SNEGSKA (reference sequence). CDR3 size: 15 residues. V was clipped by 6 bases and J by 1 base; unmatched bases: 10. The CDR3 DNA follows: TGCAGTGCAACCTCAGACAGGGGAAGGAACACTGAAGCTTTCTTT. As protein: CSATSDRGRNTEAFF.

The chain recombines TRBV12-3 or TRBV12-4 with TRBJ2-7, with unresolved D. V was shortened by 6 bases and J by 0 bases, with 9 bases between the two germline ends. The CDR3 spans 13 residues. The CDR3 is CASRGGPSYEQYF. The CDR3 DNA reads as TGTGCCAGCAGGGGCGGACCCTCCTACGAGCAGTACTTC.